The rows below give T cell receptor beta chains drawn from one sample of a study of T cells in Graves' hyperthyroidism and ophthalmopathy. In TCRdb, the multiplex PCR reads were re-called with MiXCR into one record per CDR3 protein. The sample carries under 350,000 distinct CDR3 sequences, roughly 15% recorded once. The sequencing input was blood. The receptors shown here come from a woman aged 35 to 49 with Graves' hyperthyroidism. Each CDR3 is given with its conserved first and last residue. D genes are given only for firm matches. Only some rows state a clone size, as once, few, many or a class for expanded clones.

J gene: TRBJ1-4
clone size: .
D gene: .
V gene: TRBV12-3/TRBV12-4
CDR3 protein: CASRGDGKLFF
CDR3 DNA: TGTGCCAGCCGAGGTGATGGGAAACTGTTTTTT

J gene: TRBJ1-3
clone size: few
D gene: .
V gene: TRBV19
CDR3 protein: CASKRVAAGNTIYF
CDR3 DNA: TGTGCCAGTAAAAGGGTAGCAGCTGGAAACACCATATATTTT

J gene: TRBJ2-3
clone size: .
D gene: TRBD2
V gene: TRBV20-1
CDR3 protein: CSSSTGTSVPQGYF
CDR3 DNA: TGCAGTTCTTCAACCGGGACTAGCGTCCCCCAAGGGTATTTT

J gene: TRBJ1-5
clone size: many
D gene: .
V gene: TRBV6-1
CDR3 protein: CASRVTQDALGQRNQPQHF
CDR3 DNA: TGTGCCAGCAGAGTTACCCAAGACGCACTGGGGCAAAGAAATCAGCCCCAGCATTTT

J gene: TRBJ2-1
clone size: .
D gene: .
V gene: TRBV3-1
CDR3 protein: CASQEGGDEQFF
CDR3 DNA: TGTGCCTCCCAGGAAGGGGGGGATGAGCAGTTCTTC

J gene: TRBJ2-2
clone size: few
D gene: .
V gene: TRBV25-1
CDR3 protein: CASSGEGVSNTGELFF
CDR3 DNA: TGTGCCAGCAGTGGAGAGGGAGTTTCGAACACCGGGGAGCTGTTTTTT

J gene: TRBJ2-2
clone size: many
D gene: TRBD2
V gene: TRBV4-2
CDR3 protein: CASKGAGGDTGELFF
CDR3 DNA: TGTGCCAGCAAGGGAGCGGGAGGAGACACCGGGGAGCTGTTTTTT

J gene: TRBJ1-3
clone size: .
D gene: .
V gene: TRBV30
CDR3 protein: CAWSGNTIYF
CDR3 DNA: TGTGCCTGGAGCGGAAACACCATATATTTT

J gene: TRBJ1-1
clone size: .
D gene: TRBD1
V gene: TRBV10-3
CDR3 protein: CASWTGDTEAFF
CDR3 DNA: TGTGCCAGCTGGACAGGGGACACTGAAGCTTTCTTT

J gene: TRBJ1-5
clone size: many
D gene: TRBD1
V gene: TRBV5-5
CDR3 protein: CASSFTGGGQPQHF
CDR3 DNA: TGTGCCAGCAGCTTTACAGGGGGCGGCCAGCCCCAGCATTTT

J gene: TRBJ2-7
clone size: many
D gene: TRBD2
V gene: TRBV20-1
CDR3 protein: CSARDTRVMRLAASEQYF
CDR3 DNA: TGCAGTGCTAGAGATACGAGAGTGATGAGACTAGCTGCGTCCGAGCAGTACTTC

J gene: TRBJ1-1
clone size: .
D gene: TRBD1
V gene: TRBV5-1
CDR3 protein: CASSLAPQGGTEAFF
CDR3 DNA: TGCGCCAGCAGCTTGGCCCCACAGGGGGGGACTGAAGCTTTCTTT

J gene: TRBJ2-7
clone size: many
D gene: .
V gene: TRBV18
CDR3 protein: CASSPGNGEQYF
CDR3 DNA: TGTGCCAGCTCACCAGGGAATGGCGAGCAGTACTTC

J gene: TRBJ2-3
clone size: many
D gene: .
V gene: TRBV2
CDR3 protein: CASSDLGGGDTQYF
CDR3 DNA: TGTGCCAGCAGTGATTTGGGGGGTGGAGATACGCAGTATTTT

J gene: TRBJ2-5
clone size: many
D gene: TRBD2
V gene: TRBV7-2
CDR3 protein: CASSKGRAGDLGTQYF
CDR3 DNA: TGTGCCAGCAGCAAGGGAAGGGCGGGAGATTTGGGGACCCAGTACTTC

J gene: TRBJ2-1
clone size: .
D gene: .
V gene: TRBV9
CDR3 protein: CASSVGDYNEQFF
CDR3 DNA: TGTGCCAGCAGCGTAGGGGACTACAATGAGCAGTTCTTC

J gene: TRBJ2-5
clone size: .
D gene: TRBD1
V gene: TRBV20-1
CDR3 protein: CSAKKGQGETQYF
CDR3 DNA: TGCAGTGCTAAAAAGGGACAGGGAGAGACCCAGTACTTC

J gene: TRBJ2-7
clone size: .
D gene: TRBD2
V gene: TRBV25-1
CDR3 protein: CASSASSGTSGMYEQYF
CDR3 DNA: TGTGCCAGCAGTGCTTCTTCCGGGACTAGCGGGATGTACGAGCAGTACTTC

J gene: TRBJ1-2
clone size: .
D gene: TRBD1
V gene: TRBV6-1
CDR3 protein: CATSGGYGYTF
CDR3 DNA: TGTGCCACCTCAGGGGGATATGGCTACACCTTC

J gene: TRBJ2-3
clone size: .
D gene: .
V gene: TRBV7-9
CDR3 protein: CASSFSGTSTDTQYF
CDR3 DNA: TGTGCCAGCAGCTTCTCCGGGACTAGCACAGATACGCAGTATTTT

J gene: TRBJ2-1
clone size: many
D gene: TRBD2
V gene: TRBV10-3
CDR3 protein: CAIKNAGGEQFF
CDR3 DNA: TGTGCCATCAAGAACGCGGGGGGTGAGCAGTTCTTC

J gene: TRBJ1-1
clone size: many
D gene: .
V gene: TRBV5-8
CDR3 protein: CASSLRIGDTEAFF
CDR3 DNA: TGTGCCAGCAGCTTGAGAATAGGGGACACTGAAGCTTTCTTT

J gene: TRBJ2-5
clone size: .
D gene: TRBD2
V gene: TRBV5-1
CDR3 protein: CASSLAGGRLAGGETQYF
CDR3 DNA: TGCGCCAGCAGCTTGGCCGGGGGTAGGCTAGCGGGAGGCGAGACCCAGTACTTC

J gene: TRBJ2-5
clone size: many
D gene: TRBD1
V gene: TRBV7-2
CDR3 protein: CASSTGQGAQETQYF
CDR3 DNA: TGTGCCAGCAGCACCGGACAGGGGGCGCAGGAGACCCAGTACTTC

J gene: TRBJ2-3
clone size: many
D gene: .
V gene: TRBV2
CDR3 protein: CASSPGGDTQYF
CDR3 DNA: TGTGCCAGCAGTCCCGGCGGGGATACGCAGTATTTT

J gene: TRBJ1-4
clone size: many
D gene: .
V gene: TRBV2
CDR3 protein: CASSGQTTKLFF
CDR3 DNA: TGTGCCAGCAGTGGACAGACGACCAAACTGTTTTTT

J gene: TRBJ1-1
clone size: many
D gene: .
V gene: TRBV6-1
CDR3 protein: CASRPGDEGTEAFF
CDR3 DNA: TGTGCCAGCAGACCGGGGGATGAAGGGACTGAAGCTTTCTTT

J gene: TRBJ1-1
clone size: .
D gene: .
V gene: TRBV12-3/TRBV12-4
CDR3 protein: CASILYGEAFF
CDR3 DNA: TGTGCCAGCATCCTCTACGGTGAAGCTTTCTTT

J gene: TRBJ1-2
clone size: many
D gene: .
V gene: TRBV29-1
CDR3 protein: CSVEEAATNYGYTF
CDR3 DNA: TGCAGCGTTGAAGAGGCCGCCACTAACTATGGCTACACCTTC

J gene: TRBJ2-1
clone size: many
D gene: TRBD1
V gene: TRBV29-1
CDR3 protein: CSVGQGSYNEQFF
CDR3 DNA: TGCAGCGTTGGACAGGGATCCTACAATGAGCAGTTCTTC

J gene: TRBJ1-1
clone size: many
D gene: TRBD1
V gene: TRBV28
CDR3 protein: CASTEPGQGMTEAFF
CDR3 DNA: TGTGCCAGCACCGAGCCGGGACAGGGTATGACTGAAGCTTTCTTT

J gene: TRBJ2-7
clone size: many
D gene: .
V gene: TRBV14
CDR3 protein: CASSRSLAREQYF
CDR3 DNA: TGTGCCAGCAGCCGGAGCCTAGCGCGCGAGCAGTACTTC